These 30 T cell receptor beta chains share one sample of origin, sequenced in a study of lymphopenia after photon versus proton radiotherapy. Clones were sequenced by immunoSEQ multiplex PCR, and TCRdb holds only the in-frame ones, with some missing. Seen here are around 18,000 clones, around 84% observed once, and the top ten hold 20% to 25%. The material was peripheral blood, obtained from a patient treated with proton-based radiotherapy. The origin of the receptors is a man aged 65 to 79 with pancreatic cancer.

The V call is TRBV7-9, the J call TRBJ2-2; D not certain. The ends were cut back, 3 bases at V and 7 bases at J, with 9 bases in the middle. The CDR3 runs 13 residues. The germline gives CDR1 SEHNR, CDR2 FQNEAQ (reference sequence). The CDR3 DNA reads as TGTGCCAGCAGCTTCTCTTATGGCGGGGAGCTGTTTTTT. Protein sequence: CASSFSYGGELFF.

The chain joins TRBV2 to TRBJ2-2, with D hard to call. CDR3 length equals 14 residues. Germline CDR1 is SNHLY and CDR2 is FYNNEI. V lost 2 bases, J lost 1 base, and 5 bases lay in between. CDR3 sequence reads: CASSENGNTGELFF. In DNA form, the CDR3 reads TGTGCCAGCAGTGAAAATGGGAACACCGGGGAGCTGTTTTTT.

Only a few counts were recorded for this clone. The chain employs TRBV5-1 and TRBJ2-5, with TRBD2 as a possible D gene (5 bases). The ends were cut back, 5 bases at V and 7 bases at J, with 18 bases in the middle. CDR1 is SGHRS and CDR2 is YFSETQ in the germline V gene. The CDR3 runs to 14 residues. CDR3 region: CASSIAARETTQYF. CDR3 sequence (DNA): TGCGCCAGCAGTATCGCTGCGAGGGAAACGACCCAGTACTTC. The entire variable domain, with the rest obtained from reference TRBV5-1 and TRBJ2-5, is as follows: KAGVTQTPRYLIKTRGQQVTLSCSPISGHRSVSWYQQTPGQGLQFLFEYFSETQRNKGNFPGRFSGRQFSNSRSEMNVSTLELGDSALYLCASSIAARETTQYFGPGTRLLVL.

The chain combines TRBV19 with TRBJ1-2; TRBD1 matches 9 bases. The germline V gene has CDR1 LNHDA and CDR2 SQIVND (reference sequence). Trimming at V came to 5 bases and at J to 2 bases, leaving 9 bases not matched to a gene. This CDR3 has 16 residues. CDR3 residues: CASSAIQGARNYGYTF. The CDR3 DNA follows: TGTGCCAGTAGTGCCATACAGGGGGCGCGAAACTATGGCTACACCTTC.

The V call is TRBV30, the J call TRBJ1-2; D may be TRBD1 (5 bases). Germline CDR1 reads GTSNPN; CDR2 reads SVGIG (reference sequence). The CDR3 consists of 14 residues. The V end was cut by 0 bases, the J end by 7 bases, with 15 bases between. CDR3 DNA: TGTGCCTGGAGTGTTCGCGGGGCCCGAGGTGGCTACACCTTC. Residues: CAWSVRGARGGYTF.

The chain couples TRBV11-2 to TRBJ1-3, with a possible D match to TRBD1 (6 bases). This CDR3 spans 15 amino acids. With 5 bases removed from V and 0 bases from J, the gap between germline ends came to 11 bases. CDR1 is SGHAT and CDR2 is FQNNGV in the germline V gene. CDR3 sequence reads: CASSPQGSSGNTIYF. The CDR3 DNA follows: TGTGCCAGCAGCCCCCAGGGGAGCTCTGGAAACACCATATATTTT.

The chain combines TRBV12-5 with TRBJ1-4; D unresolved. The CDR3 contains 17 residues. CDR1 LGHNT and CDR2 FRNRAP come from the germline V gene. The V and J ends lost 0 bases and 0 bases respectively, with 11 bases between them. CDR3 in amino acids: CASGLVPPPATNEKLFF. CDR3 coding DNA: TGTGCTAGTGGTTTGGTACCACCGCCGGCAACTAATGAAAAACTGTTTTTT. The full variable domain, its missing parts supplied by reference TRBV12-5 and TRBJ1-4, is DARVTQTPRHKVTEMGQEVTMRCQPILGHNTVFWYRQTMMQGLELLAYFRNRAPLDDSGMPKDRFSAEMPDATLATLKIQPSEPRDSAVYFCASGLVPPPATNEKLFFGSGTQLSVL.

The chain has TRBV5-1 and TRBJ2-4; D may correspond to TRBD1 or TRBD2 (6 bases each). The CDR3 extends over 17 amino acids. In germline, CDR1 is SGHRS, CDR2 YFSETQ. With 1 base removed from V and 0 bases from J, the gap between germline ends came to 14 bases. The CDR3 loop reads CASSLILGGLAKNIQYF. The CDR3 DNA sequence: TGCGCCAGCAGCTTGATCCTAGGGGGACTAGCCAAAAACATTCAGTACTTC.

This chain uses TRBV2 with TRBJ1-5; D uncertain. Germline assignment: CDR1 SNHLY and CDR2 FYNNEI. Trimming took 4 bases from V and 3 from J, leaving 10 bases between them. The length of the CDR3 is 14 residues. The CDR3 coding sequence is TGTGCCAGCAGTGGTAGCCGGGTCAATCAGCCCCAGCATTTT. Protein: CASSGSRVNQPQHF.

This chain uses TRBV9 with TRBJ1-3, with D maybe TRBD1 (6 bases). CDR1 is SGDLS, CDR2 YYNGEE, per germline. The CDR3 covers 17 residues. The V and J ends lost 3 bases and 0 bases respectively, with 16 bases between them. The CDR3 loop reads CASSEGDGSSSGNTIYF. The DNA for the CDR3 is TGTGCCAGCAGCGAGGGGGACGGGTCGAGCTCTGGAAACACCATATATTTT.

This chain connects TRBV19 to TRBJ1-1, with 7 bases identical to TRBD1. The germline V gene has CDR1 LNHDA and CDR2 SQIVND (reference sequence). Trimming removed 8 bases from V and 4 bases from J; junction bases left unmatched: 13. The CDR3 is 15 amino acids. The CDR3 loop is CASPREGAMSTEAFF. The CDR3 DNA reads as TGTGCCAGTCCGCGAGAGGGGGCGATGAGCACTGAAGCTTTCTTT.

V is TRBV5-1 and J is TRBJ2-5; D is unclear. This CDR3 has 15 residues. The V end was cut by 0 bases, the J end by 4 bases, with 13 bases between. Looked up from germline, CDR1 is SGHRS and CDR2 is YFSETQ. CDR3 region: CASSLALGMGETQYF. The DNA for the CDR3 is TGCGCCAGCAGCTTGGCCCTGGGGATGGGAGAGACCCAGTACTTC.

CDR3 in DNA: TGTGCCAGTAGTCGCAGGGATAGCAATCAGCCCCAGCATTTT. As protein: CASSRRDSNQPQHF. This chain links TRBV19 with TRBJ1-5; maybe TRBD1 (5 bases). V was trimmed by 5 bases and J by 0 bases, leaving 8 bases between them. CDR1 and CDR2 (germline): LNHDA, SQIVND (reference sequence). The CDR3 covers 14 residues. Together with reference TRBV19 and TRBJ1-5, the CDR3 gives the full variable domain: DGGITQSPKYLFRKEGQNVTLSCEQNLNHDAMYWYRQDPGQGLRLIYYSQIVNDFQKGDIAEGYSVSREKKESFPLTVTSAQKNPTAFYLCASSRRDSNQPQHFGDGTRLSIL.

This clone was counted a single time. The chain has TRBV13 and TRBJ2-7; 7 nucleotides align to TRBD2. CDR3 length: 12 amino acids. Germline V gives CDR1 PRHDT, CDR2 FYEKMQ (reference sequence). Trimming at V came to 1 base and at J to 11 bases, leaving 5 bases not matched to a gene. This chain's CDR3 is CASSLEAGVKYF. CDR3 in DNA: TGTGCCAGCAGCTTAGAGGCGGGAGTGAAGTACTTC.

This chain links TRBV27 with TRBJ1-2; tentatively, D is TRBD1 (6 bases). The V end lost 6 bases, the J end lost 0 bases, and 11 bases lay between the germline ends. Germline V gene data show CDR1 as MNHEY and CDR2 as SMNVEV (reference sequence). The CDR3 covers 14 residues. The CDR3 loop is CASSPQGSNYGYTF. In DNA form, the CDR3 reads TGTGCCAGCAGCCCACAGGGCTCTAACTATGGCTACACCTTC.

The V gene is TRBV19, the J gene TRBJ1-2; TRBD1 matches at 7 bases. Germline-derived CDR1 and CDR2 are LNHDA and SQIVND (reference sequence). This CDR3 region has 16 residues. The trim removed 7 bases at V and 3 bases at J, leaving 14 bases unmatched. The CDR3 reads CASTGDRTQQYYGYTF. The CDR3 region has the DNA TGTGCCAGTACCGGGGACAGAACACAACAATACTATGGCTACACCTTC.

DNA for the CDR3: TGTGCCAGCAGCCACGCGAGGGGGACAGGGTGGTACGAGCAGTACTTC. This codes for CASSHARGTGWYEQYF. This sequence joins TRBV11-2 and TRBJ2-7, with 9 positions matching TRBD1. The junction had 12 bases not matched to a gene; V was cut back by 5 bases and J by 4 bases. In germline, CDR1 is SGHAT, CDR2 FQNNGV. This CDR3 is built from 16 residues.

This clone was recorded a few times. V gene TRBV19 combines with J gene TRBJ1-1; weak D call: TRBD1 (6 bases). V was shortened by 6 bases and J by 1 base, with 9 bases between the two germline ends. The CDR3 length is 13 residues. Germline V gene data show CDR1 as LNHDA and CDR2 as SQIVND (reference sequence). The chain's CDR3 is CASRGTTNTEAFF. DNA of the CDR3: TGTGCCAGTAGGGGGACAACGAACACTGAAGCTTTCTTT.

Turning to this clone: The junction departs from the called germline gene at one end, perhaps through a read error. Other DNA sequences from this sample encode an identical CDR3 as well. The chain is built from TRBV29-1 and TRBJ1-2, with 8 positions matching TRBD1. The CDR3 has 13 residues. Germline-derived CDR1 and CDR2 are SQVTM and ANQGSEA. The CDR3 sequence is CSVGQGMNYGYTF. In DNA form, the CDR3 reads TGCAGTGTTGGACAGGGAATGAACTATGGCTACACCTTC.

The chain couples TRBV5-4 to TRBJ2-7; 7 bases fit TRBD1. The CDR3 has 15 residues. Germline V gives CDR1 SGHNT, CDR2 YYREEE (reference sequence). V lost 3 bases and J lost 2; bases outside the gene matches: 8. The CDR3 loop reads CASSSRDSGTYEQYF. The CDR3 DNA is TGTGCCAGCAGCTCACGGGACAGTGGGACCTACGAGCAGTACTTC.

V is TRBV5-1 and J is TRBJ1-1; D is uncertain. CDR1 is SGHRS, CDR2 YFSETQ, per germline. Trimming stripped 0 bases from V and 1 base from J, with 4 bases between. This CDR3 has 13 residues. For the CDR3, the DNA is TGCGCCAGCAGCTTGGAACGGAACACTGAAGCTTTCTTT. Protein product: CASSLERNTEAFF.

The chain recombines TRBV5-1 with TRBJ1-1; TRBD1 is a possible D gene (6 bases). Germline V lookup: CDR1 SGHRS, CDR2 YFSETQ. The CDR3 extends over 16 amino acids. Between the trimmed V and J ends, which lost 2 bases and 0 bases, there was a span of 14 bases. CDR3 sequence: CASSFKQGPMNTEAFF. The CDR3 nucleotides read TGCGCCAGCAGCTTTAAACAGGGACCCATGAACACTGAAGCTTTCTTT.

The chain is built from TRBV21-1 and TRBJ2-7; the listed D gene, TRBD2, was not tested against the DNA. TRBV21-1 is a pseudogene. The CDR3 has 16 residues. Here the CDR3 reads CASSYGAGGSSYEQYF. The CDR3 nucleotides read TGTGCCAGCAGCTACGGGGCCGGGGGGAGCTCCTACGAGCAGTACTTC.

The CDR3 nucleotides read TGTGCCAGCAGCTTCCTAGCTGAGCAGTTCTTC. It translates to CASSFLAEQFF. This rearrangement joins TRBV7-2 to TRBJ2-1, with D perhaps TRBD2 (5 bases). This CDR3 has 11 residues. In germline, CDR1 is SGHTA, CDR2 FQGNSA. The V end lost 3 bases, the J end lost 9 bases, and 6 bases lay between the germline ends.

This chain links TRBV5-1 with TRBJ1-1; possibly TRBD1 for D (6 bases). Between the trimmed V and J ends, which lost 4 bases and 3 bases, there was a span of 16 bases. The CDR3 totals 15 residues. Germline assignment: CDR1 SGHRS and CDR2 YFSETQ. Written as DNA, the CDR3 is TGCGCCAGCAGCCACAGGGAGGTTAGGGACACTGAAGCTTTCTTT. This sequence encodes CASSHREVRDTEAFF.

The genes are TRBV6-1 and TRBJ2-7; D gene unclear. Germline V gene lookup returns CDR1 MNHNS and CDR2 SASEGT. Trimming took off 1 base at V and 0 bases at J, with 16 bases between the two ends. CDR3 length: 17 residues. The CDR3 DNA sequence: TGTGCCAGCAGTGAAGGGAGCTTTGATCTACTCTCCTACGAGCAGTACTTC. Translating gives CASSEGSFDLLSYEQYF.

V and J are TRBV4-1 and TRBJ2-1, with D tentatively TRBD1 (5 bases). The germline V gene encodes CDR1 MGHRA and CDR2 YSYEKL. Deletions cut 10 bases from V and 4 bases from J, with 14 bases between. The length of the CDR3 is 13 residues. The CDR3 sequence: CATARTLYNEQFF. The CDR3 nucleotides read TGCGCCACCGCCCGGACACTATACAATGAGCAGTTCTTC.

CDR3 coding DNA: TGTGCCAGTAGTAGGTGGGGGGGCCGCAACCGTGGGGAGCAGTTCTTC. It codes for CASSRWGGRNRGEQFF. The chain recombines TRBV19 with TRBJ2-1, with D possibly TRBD2 on 7 matching bases. The CDR3 is made up of 16 amino acids. The V end lost 4 bases, the J end lost 10 bases, and 23 bases lay between the germline ends. Germline-derived CDR1 and CDR2 are LNHDA and SQIVND (reference sequence). Variable domain in full (rest from reference TRBV19 and TRBJ2-1): DGGITQSPKYLFRKEGQNVTLSCEQNLNHDAMYWYRQDPGQGLRLIYYSQIVNDFQKGDIAEGYSVSREKKESFPLTVTSAQKNPTAFYLCASSRWGGRNRGEQFFGPGTRLTVL.

DNA for the CDR3: TGTGCCAGCAGCTCCCAGGGACTAGCGGATACGCAGTATTTT. This translates into CASSSQGLADTQYF. The V call is TRBV7-2, the J call TRBJ2-3; 10 bases line up with TRBD2. CDR1 and CDR2 from the germline V gene are SGHTA and FQGNSA. This CDR3 is built from 14 residues. V was pared by 4 bases and J by 6 bases, with 4 bases of the junction left unmatched. The full variable domain, rest sourced from reference TRBV7-2 and TRBJ2-3, is GAGVSQSPSNKVTEKGKDVELRCDPISGHTALYWYRQSLGQGLEFLIYFQGNSAPDKSGLPSDRFSAERTGGSVSTLTIQRTQQEDSAVYLCASSSQGLADTQYFGPGTRLTVL.

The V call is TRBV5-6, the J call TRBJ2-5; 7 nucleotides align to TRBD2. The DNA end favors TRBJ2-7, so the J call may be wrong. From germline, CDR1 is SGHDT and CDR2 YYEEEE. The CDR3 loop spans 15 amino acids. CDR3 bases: TGTGCCAGTCAGAAACGGTCTAGCGGTGACTACGAGCAGTACTTC. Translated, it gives CASQKRSSGDYEQYF.